This T cell receptor beta chain was profiled in a study of blood T cell repertoires in COVID-19. Profiling relied on immunoSEQ multiplex PCR, and the TCRdb table lists in-frame clones only, not all of them. The sample lists around 69,000 clones; around 85% were seen once. The clonotype originates from a man between 50 and 59 years old with acute or convalescent COVID-19. Sequenced material: peripheral blood.

The chain's CDR3 is CASSLVGSGGAGGELFF. The CDR3 DNA reads as TGTGCCAGCAGCTTAGTTGGTAGCGGGGGGGCCGGCGGGGAGCTGTTTTTT. The chain couples TRBV7-8 to TRBJ2-2, with TRBD2 matching over 11 bases. The CDR3 sequence is 17 residues long. Germline V gene data show CDR1 as SGHVS and CDR2 as FQNEAQ. The V gene end was trimmed by 1 base and the J gene end by 7 bases; junction bases not matched to a gene: 8.